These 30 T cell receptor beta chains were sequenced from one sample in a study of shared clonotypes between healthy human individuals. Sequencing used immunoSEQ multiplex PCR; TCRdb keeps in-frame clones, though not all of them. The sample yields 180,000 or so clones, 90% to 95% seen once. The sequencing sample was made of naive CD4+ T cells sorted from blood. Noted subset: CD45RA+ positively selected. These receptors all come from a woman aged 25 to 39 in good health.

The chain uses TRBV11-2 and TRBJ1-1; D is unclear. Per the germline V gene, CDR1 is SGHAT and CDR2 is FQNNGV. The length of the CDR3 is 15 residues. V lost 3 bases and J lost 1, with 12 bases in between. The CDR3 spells CASSFFLEGNTEAFF. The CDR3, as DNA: TGTGCCAGCAGCTTCTTCCTGGAGGGGAACACTGAAGCTTTCTTT.

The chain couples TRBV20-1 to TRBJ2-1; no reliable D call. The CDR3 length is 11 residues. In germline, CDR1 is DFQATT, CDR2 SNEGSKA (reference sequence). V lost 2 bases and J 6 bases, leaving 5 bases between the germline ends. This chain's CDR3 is CSARIVNEQFF. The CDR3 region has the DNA TGCAGTGCTAGAATAGTCAATGAGCAGTTCTTC.

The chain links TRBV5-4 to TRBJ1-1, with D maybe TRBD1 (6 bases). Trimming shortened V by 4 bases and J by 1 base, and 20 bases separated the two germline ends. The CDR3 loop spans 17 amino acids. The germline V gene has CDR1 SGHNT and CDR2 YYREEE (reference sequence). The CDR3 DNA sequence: TGTGCCAGCAGCCCGGTGGGGGGCCAGAGGGCGAACACTGAAGCTTTCTTT. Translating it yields CASSPVGGQRANTEAFF.

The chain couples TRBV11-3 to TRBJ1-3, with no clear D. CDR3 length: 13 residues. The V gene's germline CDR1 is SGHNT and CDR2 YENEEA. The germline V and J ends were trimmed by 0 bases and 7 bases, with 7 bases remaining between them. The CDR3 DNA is TGTGCCAGCAGCTTAGACGAGAGGAACACCATATATTTT. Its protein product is CASSLDERNTIYF.

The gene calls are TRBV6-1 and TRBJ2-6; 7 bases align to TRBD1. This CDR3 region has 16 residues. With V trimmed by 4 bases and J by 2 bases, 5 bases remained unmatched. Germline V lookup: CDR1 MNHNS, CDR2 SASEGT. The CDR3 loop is CASSGRGQTGANVLTF. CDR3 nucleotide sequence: TGTGCCAGCAGTGGCAGGGGACAGACTGGGGCCAACGTCCTGACTTTC.

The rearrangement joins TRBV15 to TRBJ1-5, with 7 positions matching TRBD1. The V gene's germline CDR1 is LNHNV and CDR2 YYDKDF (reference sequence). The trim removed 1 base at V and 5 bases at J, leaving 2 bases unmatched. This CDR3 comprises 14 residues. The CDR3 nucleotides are TGTGCCACCAGCAGAGCAGGGGGGTATCAGCCCCAGCATTTT. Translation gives CATSRAGGYQPQHF. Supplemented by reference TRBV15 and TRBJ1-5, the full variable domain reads DAMVIQNPRYQVTQFGKPVTLSCSQTLNHNVMYWYQQKSSQAPKLLFHYYDKDFNNEADTPDNFQSRRPNTSFCFLDIRSPGLGDTAMYLCATSRAGGYQPQHFGDGTRLSIL.

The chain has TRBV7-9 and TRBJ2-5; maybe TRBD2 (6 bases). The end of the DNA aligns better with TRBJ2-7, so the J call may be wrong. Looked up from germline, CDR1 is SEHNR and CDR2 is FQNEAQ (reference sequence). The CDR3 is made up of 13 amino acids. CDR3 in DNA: TGTGCCAGCGGGGGGACGGCTCCTTACGAGCAGTACTTC. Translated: CASGGTAPYEQYF.

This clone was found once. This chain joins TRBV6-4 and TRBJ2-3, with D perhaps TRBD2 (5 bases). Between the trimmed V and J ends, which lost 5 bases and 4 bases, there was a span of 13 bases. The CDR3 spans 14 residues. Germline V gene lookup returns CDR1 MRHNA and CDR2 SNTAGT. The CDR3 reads CASSSPLDPDTQYF. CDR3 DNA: TGTGCCAGCAGTTCCCCACTAGATCCAGATACGCAGTATTTT.

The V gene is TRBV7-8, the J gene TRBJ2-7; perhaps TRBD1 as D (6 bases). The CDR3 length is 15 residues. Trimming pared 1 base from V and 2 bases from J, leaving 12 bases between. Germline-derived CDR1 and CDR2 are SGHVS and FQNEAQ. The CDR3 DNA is TGTGCCAGCAGCTTAGAATCTCACAGGGCCTACGAGCAGTACTTC. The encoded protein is CASSLESHRAYEQYF.

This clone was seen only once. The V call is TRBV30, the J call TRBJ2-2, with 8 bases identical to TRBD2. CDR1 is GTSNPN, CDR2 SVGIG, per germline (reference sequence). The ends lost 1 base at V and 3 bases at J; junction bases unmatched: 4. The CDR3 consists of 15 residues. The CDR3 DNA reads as TGTGCCTGGAGTGCCAGCGGGAGAGACACCGGGGAGCTGTTTTTT. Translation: CAWSASGRDTGELFF. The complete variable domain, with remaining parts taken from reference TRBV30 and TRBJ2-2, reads SQTIHQWPATLVQPVGSPLSLECTVEGTSNPNLYWYRQAAGRGLQLLFYSVGIGQISSEVPQNLSASRPQDRQFILSSKKLLLSDSGFYLCAWSASGRDTGELFFGEGSRLTVL.

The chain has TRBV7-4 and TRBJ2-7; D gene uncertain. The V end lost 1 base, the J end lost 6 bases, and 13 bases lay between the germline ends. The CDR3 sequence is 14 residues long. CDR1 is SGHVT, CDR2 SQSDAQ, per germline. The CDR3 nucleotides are TGTGCCAGCAGCTTAGAGTTGTGGGATGTCGAGCAGTACTTC. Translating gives CASSLELWDVEQYF.

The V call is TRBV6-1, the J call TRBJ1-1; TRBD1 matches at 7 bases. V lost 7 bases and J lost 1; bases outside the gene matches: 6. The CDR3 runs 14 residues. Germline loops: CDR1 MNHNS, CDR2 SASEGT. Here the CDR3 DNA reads TGTGCCAGCACCGAGGGACAGCCGAACACTGAAGCTTTCTTT. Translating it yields CASTEGQPNTEAFF.

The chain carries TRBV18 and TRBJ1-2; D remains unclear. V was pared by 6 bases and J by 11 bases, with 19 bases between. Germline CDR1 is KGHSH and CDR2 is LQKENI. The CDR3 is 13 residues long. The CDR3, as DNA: TGTGCCAGCTCGTCCACCCCGGGGTTGGGATACACCTTC. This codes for CASSSTPGLGYTF.

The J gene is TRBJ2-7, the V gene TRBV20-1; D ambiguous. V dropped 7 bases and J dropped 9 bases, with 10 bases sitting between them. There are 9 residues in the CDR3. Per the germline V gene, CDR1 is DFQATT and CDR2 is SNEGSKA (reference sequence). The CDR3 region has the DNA TGCAGTGTTCGTCCGGGGCAGTACTTC. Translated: CSVRPGQYF.

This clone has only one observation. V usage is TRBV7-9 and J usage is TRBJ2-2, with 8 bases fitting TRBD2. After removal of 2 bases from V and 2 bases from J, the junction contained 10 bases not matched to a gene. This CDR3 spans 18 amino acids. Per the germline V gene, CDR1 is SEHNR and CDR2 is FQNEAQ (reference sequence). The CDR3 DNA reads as TGTGCCAGCAGCTTACAGCGGGAGCGGGCGTTAAACACCGGGGAGCTGTTTTTT. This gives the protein CASSLQRERALNTGELFF.

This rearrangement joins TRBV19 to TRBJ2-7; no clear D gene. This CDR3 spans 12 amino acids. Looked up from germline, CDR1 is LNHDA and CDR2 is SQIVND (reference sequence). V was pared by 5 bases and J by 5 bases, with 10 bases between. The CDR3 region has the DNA TGTGCCAGTAGTCGCGTAGGGAACGAGCAGTACTTC. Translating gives CASSRVGNEQYF.

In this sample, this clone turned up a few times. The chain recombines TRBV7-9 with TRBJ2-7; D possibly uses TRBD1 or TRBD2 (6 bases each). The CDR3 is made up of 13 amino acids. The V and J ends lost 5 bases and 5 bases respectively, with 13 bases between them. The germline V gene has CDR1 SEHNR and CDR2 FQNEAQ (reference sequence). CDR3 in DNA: TGTGCCAGCAGCCCCGGGGGCAAGGACGAGCAGTACTTC. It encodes CASSPGGKDEQYF.

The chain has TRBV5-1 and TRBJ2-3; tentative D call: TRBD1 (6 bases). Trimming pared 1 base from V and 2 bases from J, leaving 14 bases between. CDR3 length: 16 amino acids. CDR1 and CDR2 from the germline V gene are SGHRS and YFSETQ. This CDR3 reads CASSLSGDTHTDTQYF. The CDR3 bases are TGCGCCAGCAGCTTGAGTGGGGACACTCACACAGATACGCAGTATTTT. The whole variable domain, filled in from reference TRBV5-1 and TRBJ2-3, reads KAGVTQTPRYLIKTRGQQVTLSCSPISGHRSVSWYQQTPGQGLQFLFEYFSETQRNKGNFPGRFSGRQFSNSRSEMNVSTLELGDSALYLCASSLSGDTHTDTQYFGPGTRLTVL.

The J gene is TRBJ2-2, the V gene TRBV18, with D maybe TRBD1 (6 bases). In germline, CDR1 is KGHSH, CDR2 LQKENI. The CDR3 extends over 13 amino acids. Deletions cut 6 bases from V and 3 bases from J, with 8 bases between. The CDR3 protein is CASSDRDTGELFF. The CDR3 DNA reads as TGTGCCAGCTCGGACAGAGACACCGGGGAGCTGTTTTTT.

The CDR3 protein is CASSMGQGGEQYF. The CDR3 DNA is TGTGCCAGCAGCATGGGACAGGGGGGTGAGCAGTACTTC. The chain employs TRBV28 and TRBJ2-5; TRBD1 matches at 11 bases. From germline, CDR1 is MDHEN and CDR2 SYDVKM. With V trimmed by 6 bases and J by 11 bases, 8 bases remained unmatched. CDR3 length: 13 residues.

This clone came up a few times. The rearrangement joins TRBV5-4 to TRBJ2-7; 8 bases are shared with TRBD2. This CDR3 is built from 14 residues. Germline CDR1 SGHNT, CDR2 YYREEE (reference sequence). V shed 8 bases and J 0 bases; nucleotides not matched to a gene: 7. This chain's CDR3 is CASGRAGASYEQYF. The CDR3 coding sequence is TGTGCCAGTGGACGAGCGGGAGCCTCCTACGAGCAGTACTTC.

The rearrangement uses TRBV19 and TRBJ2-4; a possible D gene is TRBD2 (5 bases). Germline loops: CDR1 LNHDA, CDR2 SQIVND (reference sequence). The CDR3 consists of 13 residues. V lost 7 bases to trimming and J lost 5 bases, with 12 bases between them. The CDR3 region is CASKNREQNIQYF. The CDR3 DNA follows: TGTGCCAGTAAGAACCGGGAACAAAACATTCAGTACTTC. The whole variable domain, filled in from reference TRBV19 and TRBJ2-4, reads DGGITQSPKYLFRKEGQNVTLSCEQNLNHDAMYWYRQDPGQGLRLIYYSQIVNDFQKGDIAEGYSVSREKKESFPLTVTSAQKNPTAFYLCASKNREQNIQYFGAGTRLSVL.

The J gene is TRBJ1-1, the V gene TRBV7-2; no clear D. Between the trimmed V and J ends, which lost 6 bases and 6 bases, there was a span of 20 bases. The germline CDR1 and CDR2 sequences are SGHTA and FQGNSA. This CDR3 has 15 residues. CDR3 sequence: CASRLTKGIGAEAFF. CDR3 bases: TGTGCCAGCAGGTTAACTAAGGGAATTGGGGCTGAAGCTTTCTTT.

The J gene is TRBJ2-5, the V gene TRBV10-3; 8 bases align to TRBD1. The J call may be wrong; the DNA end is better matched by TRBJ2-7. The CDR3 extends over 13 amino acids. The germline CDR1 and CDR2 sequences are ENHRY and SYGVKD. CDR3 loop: CAIAGQGHYEQYF. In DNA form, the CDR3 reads TGTGCCATCGCTGGACAGGGTCACTACGAGCAGTACTTC.

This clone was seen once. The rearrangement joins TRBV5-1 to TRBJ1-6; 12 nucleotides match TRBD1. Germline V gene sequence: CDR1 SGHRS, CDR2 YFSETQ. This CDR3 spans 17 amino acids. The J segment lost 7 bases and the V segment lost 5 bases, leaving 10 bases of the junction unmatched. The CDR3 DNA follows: TGCGCCAGCAGGACAGGCCGGGACAGGGGGCTGAATTCACCCCTCCACTTT. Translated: CASRTGRDRGLNSPLHF.

The CDR3 region has the DNA TGTGCCAGCAGCTTACGTGTTAGCGGAGATTACGAGCAGTACTTC. It encodes CASSLRVSGDYEQYF. The chain uses TRBV7-2 and TRBJ2-7; TRBD2 is a possible D gene (6 bases). Germline assignment: CDR1 SGHTA and CDR2 FQGNSA. The CDR3 runs to 15 residues. V lost 2 bases and J 4 bases, leaving 15 bases between the germline ends.

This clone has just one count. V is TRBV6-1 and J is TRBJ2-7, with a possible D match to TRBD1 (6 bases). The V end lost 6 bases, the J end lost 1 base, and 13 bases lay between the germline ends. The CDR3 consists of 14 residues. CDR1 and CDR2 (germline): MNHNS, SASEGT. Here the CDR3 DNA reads TGTGCCAGCAGAGGACAGCTTGATTCCTACGAGCAGTACTTC. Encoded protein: CASRGQLDSYEQYF.

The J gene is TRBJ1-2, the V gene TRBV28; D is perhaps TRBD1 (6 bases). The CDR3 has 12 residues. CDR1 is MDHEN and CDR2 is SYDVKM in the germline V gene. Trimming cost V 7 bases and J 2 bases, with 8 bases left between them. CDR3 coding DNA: TGTGCCAGCAACACAGGGAACTATGGCTACACCTTC. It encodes CASNTGNYGYTF.

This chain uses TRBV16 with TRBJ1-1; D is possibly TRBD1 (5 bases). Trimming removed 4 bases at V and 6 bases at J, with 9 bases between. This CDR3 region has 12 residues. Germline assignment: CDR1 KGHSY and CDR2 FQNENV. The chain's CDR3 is CASSRAGPEAFF. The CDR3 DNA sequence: TGTGCCAGCAGCCGGGCAGGGCCTGAAGCTTTCTTT.

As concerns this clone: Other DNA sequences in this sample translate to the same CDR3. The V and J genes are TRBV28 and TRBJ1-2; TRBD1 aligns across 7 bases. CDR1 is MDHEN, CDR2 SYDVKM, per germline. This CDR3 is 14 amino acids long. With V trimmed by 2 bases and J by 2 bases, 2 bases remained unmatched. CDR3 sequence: CASSLAGGNYGYTF. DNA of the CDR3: TGTGCCAGCAGTTTAGCAGGGGGAAACTATGGCTACACCTTC.